This TCR beta chain was sequenced during a study of cytomegalovirus exposure and HLA in healthy donors. Study observations and caveats: It was approximately 150 TCR beta chains that were listed as cytomegalovirus-associated.

Germline assignment: CDR1 LGHNA and CDR2 YNFKEQ. V was cut by 0 bases and J by 4 bases, with 12 bases left in between. The CDR3 is made up of 15 amino acids. Comments on this clone: Antigen unknown.

Primers: 60 Vbeta forward and 13 Jbeta reverse. Assay: immunoSEQ multiplex PCR; the TCRdb copy retains only in-frame clones and omits some. This table holds about 140,000 clones, about 80% found once. Sequenced input: PBMCs. The sequence was obtained from a man aged 35 to 55 in good health and CMV-seropositive. J is TRBJ1-2 and V is TRBV4-2, with D perhaps TRBD1 (5 bases). The CDR3 DNA reads TGTGCCAGCAGCCAAGACCCGCGACAGCCCTATGGCTACACCTTC. As protein: CASSQDPRQPYGYTF.